This is a list of T cell receptor beta chains from one sample in a study of T cell responses to AZD1222 COVID-19 vaccine. Method: immunoSEQ multiplex PCR; TCRdb's copy keeps in-frame clones and lacks some. The sample lists about 130,000 clones; 88% were seen once. Specimen: peripheral blood, collected on day 0 of AZD1222 vaccination. The receptors derive from an adult in good health. Each CDR3 is given with its conserved first and last residue. The D gene is left open where the match is weak. A clone size is listed for some rows: how often the clone was seen (once, few, many), or a class if it is expanded.

j_call	clone_size	d_call	v_call	cdr3_aa	cdr3_nt
TRBJ1-2	.	.	TRBV24-1	CATSATGAGGYTF	TGTGCCACCAGCGCCACGGGCGCGGGCGGCTACACCTTC
TRBJ1-1	.	.	TRBV7-2	CASSFWMNTEAFF	TGTGCCAGCAGCTTTTGGATGAACACTGAAGCTTTCTTT
TRBJ2-3	.	TRBD2	TRBV18	CASSPEVLAGTDTQYF	TGTGCCAGCTCACCAGAGGTCCTAGCGGGCACAGATACGCAGTATTTT
TRBJ2-1	.	TRBD2	TRBV7-2	CARILAGVNEQFF	TGTGCCCGGATCCTAGCGGGAGTTAATGAGCAGTTCTTC
TRBJ1-1	.	.	TRBV7-7	CASSLARPGTEAFF	TGTGCCAGCAGCTTAGCACGCCCGGGCACTGAAGCTTTCTTT
TRBJ1-1	.	.	TRBV5-4	CASSLPGFRNTEAFF	TGTGCCAGCAGCTTGCCGGGGTTTCGGAACACTGAAGCTTTCTTT
TRBJ1-5	.	.	TRBV6-2/TRBV6-3	CASSSLREAGGQPQHF	TGTGCCAGCAGCTCCCTGCGGGAGGCGGGGGGTCAGCCCCAGCATTTT
TRBJ2-7	.	.	TRBV11-2	CASGTGMGEQYF	TGTGCCAGCGGAACAGGGATGGGCGAGCAGTACTTC
TRBJ1-1	.	.	TRBV19	CASSINPTGTYTEAFF	TGTGCCAGTAGTATAAATCCCACCGGGACCTACACTGAAGCTTTCTTT
TRBJ1-3	.	.	TRBV11-2	CASSFYLDVSGNTIYF	TGTGCCAGCAGCTTCTACCTCGATGTCTCTGGAAACACCATATATTTT
TRBJ1-1	.	TRBD1	TRBV2	CATSSGTGYKDTEAFF	TGTGCCACCAGCTCCGGGACAGGGTATAAGGATACTGAAGCTTTCTTT
TRBJ1-1	.	.	TRBV27	CASSIGAKAFF	TGTGCCAGCAGTATCGGGGCTAAAGCTTTCTTT
TRBJ1-1	.	.	TRBV28	CASRGKPEAFF	TGTGCCAGCAGGGGGAAACCTGAAGCTTTCTTT
TRBJ1-2	.	TRBD1	TRBV4-3	CASSLTGGYGYTF	TGCGCCAGCAGCCTGACAGGGGGCTATGGCTACACCTTC
TRBJ2-3	.	.	TRBV5-1	CASRGFRGDTQYF	TGCGCCAGCAGAGGGTTTCGGGGCGATACGCAGTATTTT
TRBJ1-4	.	TRBD1	TRBV19	CATKRTGLTNEKLFF	TGTGCCACCAAACGGACAGGGCTAACTAATGAAAAACTGTTTTTT
TRBJ1-2	.	.	TRBV3-1/TRBV3-2	CASSLEGIDYGYTF	TGTGCCAGCAGCCTGGAGGGGATAGACTATGGCTACACCTTC
TRBJ2-3	once	TRBD1	TRBV29-1	CSVSDRGRRDTQYF	TGCAGCGTCTCCGACAGGGGGCGCAGGGATACGCAGTATTTT
TRBJ2-1	.	.	TRBV4-1	CASSQSRILNEQFF	TGCGCCAGCAGCCAAAGCCGTATACTAAATGAGCAGTTCTTC
TRBJ1-3	.	.	TRBV11-2	CASSSGPSGNTIYF	TGTGCCAGCAGCTCGGGACCCTCTGGAAACACCATATATTTT
TRBJ1-5	few	.	TRBV16	CASSQWDVDQPQHF	TGTGCCAGCAGCCAATGGGACGTCGATCAGCCCCAGCATTTT
TRBJ2-1	.	.	TRBV2	CASSKDYDPPEQFF	TGTGCCAGCAGTAAGGACTATGACCCTCCCGAGCAGTTCTTC
TRBJ2-7	.	TRBD2	TRBV10-2	CASPRTGARFSGSYGGQYF	TGCGCCAGCCCCCGAACGGGGGCCAGATTTAGCGGGAGTTACGGGGGGCAGTACTTC
TRBJ2-1	.	TRBD2	TRBV7-9	CASSFSALAGAGNEQFF	TGTGCCAGCAGCTTCTCGGCGCTAGCGGGGGCCGGGAATGAGCAGTTCTTC
TRBJ1-1	.	.	TRBV7-2	CASSLTGSTEAFF	TGTGCCAGCAGCTTAACAGGGTCCACTGAAGCTTTCTTT
TRBJ1-2	.	TRBD1	TRBV4-3	CASSQSHRGLFGINYGYTF	TGCGCCAGCAGCCAATCCCACAGGGGGCTCTTTGGAATCAACTATGGCTACACCTTC
TRBJ2-7	.	TRBD2	TRBV6-5	CASKSGTSVSYEQYF	TGTGCCAGCAAATCCGGGACTAGCGTTTCCTACGAGCAGTACTTC
TRBJ2-7	.	TRBD2	TRBV3-1/TRBV3-2	CASSQGLAGGYEQYF	TGTGCCAGCAGCCAAGGACTAGCGGGGGGCTACGAGCAGTACTTC
TRBJ2-7	.	TRBD2	TRBV11-2	CASRPTSVYEQYF	TGTGCCAGCAGGCCTACTAGCGTCTACGAGCAGTACTTC
TRBJ2-7	.	TRBD2	TRBV12-5	CASGLVGGSGAESYEQYF	TGTGCTAGTGGTTTGGTAGGGGGTAGCGGGGCCGAGTCCTACGAGCAGTACTTC
TRBJ1-1	.	.	TRBV14	CASSRLRLLTEAFF	TGTGCCAGCAGCCGACTCAGGTTACTCACTGAAGCTTTCTTT
TRBJ1-1	.	TRBD1	TRBV9	CASRDFRTGDMNTEAFF	TGTGCCAGCAGAGATTTCCGGACAGGAGACATGAACACTGAAGCTTTCTTT
TRBJ1-1	.	TRBD1	TRBV5-4	CASSTGGLKVNTEAFF	TGTGCCAGCAGCACAGGGGGCCTGAAGGTGAACACTGAAGCTTTCTTT
TRBJ2-3	.	TRBD2	TRBV7-2	CASSSTSEYTQYF	TGTGCCAGCAGCTCCACTAGCGAATATACGCAGTATTTT
TRBJ2-3	once	TRBD1	TRBV7-9	CASSQGQANTDTQYF	TGTGCCAGCAGCCAGGGACAGGCTAACACAGATACGCAGTATTTT
TRBJ1-1	few	.	TRBV6-5	CASRVGRWGNTEAFF	TGTGCCAGCAGGGTCGGTCGGTGGGGGAACACTGAAGCTTTCTTT
TRBJ2-7	.	TRBD2	TRBV19	CASSIGSGGTYEQYF	TGTGCCAGTAGTATTGGTAGCGGGGGAACCTACGAGCAGTACTTC
TRBJ1-2	.	.	TRBV5-8	CASSGLANYGYTF	TGTGCCAGCAGCGGCTTAGCTAACTATGGCTACACCTTC
TRBJ2-5	.	TRBD2	TRBV6-5	CASTGRRKQETQYF	TGTGCCAGCACCGGGAGGAGGAAACAAGAGACCCAGTACTTC
TRBJ2-5	.	TRBD2	TRBV11-2	CASSPGTSGRARETQYF	TGTGCCAGCAGCCCAGGGACTAGCGGGAGGGCCAGGGAGACCCAGTACTTC
TRBJ1-1	.	.	TRBV18	CASSRGVNTEAFF	TGTGCCAGCTCTCGAGGGGTGAACACTGAAGCTTTCTTT
TRBJ2-1	once	.	TRBV3-1/TRBV3-2	CASSQVVKYNEQFF	TGTGCCAGCAGCCAAGTCGTGAAGTACAATGAGCAGTTCTTC
TRBJ2-7	.	.	TRBV19	CASSMRAFSYEQYF	TGTGCCAGTAGTATGAGGGCCTTCTCCTACGAGCAGTACTTC
TRBJ2-1	.	.	TRBV7-2	CASSNLGGGYNNEQFF	TGTGCCAGCAGTAATCTTGGGGGAGGTTATAACAATGAGCAGTTCTTC
TRBJ1-4	.	.	TRBV2	CASSVDIPTNEKLFF	TGTGCCAGCAGCGTCGATATACCAACTAATGAAAAACTGTTTTTT
TRBJ2-7	.	.	TRBV2	CASRSQGTSYEQYF	TGTGCCAGCAGAAGTCAGGGGACATCCTACGAGCAGTACTTC
TRBJ2-1	once	.	TRBV20-1	CSASRDNEQFF	TGCAGTGCTAGCAGGGACAATGAGCAGTTCTTC
TRBJ2-5	.	TRBD1	TRBV3-1/TRBV3-2	CASSQELYRGQETQYF	TGTGCCAGCAGCCAAGAATTGTACAGGGGGCAGGAGACCCAGTACTTC
TRBJ1-2	.	.	TRBV2	CASSYGDGANYGYTF	TGTGCCAGCAGCTACGGGGACGGAGCTAACTATGGCTACACCTTC